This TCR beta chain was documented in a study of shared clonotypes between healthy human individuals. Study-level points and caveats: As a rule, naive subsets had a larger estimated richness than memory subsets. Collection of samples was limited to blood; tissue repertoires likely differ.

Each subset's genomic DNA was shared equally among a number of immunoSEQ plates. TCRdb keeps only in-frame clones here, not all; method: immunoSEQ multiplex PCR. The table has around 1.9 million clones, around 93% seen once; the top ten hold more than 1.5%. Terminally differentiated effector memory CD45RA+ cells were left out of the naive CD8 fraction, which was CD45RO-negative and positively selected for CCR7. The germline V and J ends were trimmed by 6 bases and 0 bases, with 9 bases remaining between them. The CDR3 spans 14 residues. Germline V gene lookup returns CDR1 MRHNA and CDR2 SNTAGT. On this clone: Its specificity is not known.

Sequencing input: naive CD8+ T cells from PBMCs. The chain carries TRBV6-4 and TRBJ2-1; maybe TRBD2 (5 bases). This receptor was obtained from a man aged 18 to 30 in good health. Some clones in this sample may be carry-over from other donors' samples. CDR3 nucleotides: TGTGCCAGCAGCCTGGGGAGCTCCTACAATGAGCAGTTCTTC. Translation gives CASSLGSSYNEQFF.